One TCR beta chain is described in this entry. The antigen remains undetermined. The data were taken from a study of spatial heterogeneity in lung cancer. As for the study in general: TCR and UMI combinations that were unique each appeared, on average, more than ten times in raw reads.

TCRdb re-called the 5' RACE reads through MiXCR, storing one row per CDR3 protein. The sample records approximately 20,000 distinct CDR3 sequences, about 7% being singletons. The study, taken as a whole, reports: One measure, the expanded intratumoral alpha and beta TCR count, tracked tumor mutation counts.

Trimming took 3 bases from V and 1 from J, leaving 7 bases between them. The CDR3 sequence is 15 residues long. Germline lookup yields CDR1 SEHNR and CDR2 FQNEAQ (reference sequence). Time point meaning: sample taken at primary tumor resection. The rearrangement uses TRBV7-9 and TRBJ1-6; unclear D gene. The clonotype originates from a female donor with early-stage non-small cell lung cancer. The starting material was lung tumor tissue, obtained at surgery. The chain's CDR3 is CASSFGGSYNSPLHF. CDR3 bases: TGTGCCAGCAGCTTTGGAGGGTCCTATAATTCACCCCTCCACTTT.